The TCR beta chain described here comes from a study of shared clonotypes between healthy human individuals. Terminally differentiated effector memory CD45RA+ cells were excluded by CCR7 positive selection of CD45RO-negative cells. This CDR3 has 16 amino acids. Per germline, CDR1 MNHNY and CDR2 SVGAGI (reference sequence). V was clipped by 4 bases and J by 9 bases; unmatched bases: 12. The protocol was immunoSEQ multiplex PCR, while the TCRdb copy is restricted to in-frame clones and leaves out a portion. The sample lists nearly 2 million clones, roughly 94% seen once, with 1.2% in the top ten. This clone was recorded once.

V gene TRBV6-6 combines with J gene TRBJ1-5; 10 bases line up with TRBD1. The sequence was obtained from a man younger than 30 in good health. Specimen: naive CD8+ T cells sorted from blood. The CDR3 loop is CASSSMGTGDIRPQHF. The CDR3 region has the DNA TGTGCCAGCAGTTCCATGGGGACAGGGGATATCAGGCCCCAGCATTTT.